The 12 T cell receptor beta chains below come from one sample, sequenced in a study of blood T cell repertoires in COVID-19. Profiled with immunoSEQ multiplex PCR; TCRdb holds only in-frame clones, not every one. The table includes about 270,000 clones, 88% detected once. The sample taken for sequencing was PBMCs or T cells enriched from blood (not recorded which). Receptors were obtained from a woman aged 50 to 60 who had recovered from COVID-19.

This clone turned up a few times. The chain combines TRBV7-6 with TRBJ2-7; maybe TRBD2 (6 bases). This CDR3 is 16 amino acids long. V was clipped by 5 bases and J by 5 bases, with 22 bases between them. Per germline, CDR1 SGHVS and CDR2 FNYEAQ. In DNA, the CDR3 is TGTGCCAGCAGCCGAAAAATGGGACTCTCGGCCGACGAGCAGTACTTC. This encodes CASSRKMGLSADEQYF.

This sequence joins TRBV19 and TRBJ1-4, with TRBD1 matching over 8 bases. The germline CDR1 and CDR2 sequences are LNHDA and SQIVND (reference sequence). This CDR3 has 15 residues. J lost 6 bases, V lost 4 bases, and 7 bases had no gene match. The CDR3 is CASSNEGQVYEKLFF. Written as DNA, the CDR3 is TGTGCCAGTAGTAATGAGGGACAGGTTTATGAAAAACTGTTTTTT.

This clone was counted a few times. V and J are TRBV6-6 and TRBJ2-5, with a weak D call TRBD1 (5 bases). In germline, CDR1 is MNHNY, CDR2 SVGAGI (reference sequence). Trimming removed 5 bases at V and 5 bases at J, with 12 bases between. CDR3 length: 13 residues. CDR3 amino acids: CASSNRRLETQYF. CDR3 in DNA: TGTGCCAGCAGTAACAGGCGGCTGGAGACCCAGTACTTC.

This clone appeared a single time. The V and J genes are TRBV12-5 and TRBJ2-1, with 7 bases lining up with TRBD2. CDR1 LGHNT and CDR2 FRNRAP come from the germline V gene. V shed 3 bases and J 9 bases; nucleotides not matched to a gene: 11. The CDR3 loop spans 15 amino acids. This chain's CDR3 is CASGLPTAGVGEQFF. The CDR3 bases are TGTGCTAGTGGTTTACCGACGGCGGGGGTGGGTGAGCAGTTCTTC.

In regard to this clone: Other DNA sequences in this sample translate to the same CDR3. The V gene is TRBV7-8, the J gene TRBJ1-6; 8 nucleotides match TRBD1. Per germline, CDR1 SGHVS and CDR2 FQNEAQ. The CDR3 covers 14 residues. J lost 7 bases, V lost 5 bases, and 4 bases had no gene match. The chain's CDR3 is CASSPDRGNSPLHF. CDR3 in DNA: TGTGCCAGCAGCCCCGACAGGGGAAATTCACCCCTCCACTTT.

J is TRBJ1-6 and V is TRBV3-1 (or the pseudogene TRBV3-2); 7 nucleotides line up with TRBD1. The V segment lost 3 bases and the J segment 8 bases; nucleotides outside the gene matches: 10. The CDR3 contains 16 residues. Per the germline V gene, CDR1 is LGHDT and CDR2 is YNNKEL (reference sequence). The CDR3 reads CASSHTTGPLYSPLHF. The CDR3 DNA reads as TGTGCCAGCAGCCACACGACAGGGCCGCTGTATTCACCCCTCCACTTT.

CDR3 coding DNA: TGCGCCAGCAGCTTGGAAAACTCTCCGGATACGCAGTATTTT. Protein product: CASSLENSPDTQYF. The J gene is TRBJ2-3, the V gene TRBV5-1; no reliable D call. V was clipped by 0 bases and J by 6 bases, with 11 bases between them. The CDR3 totals 14 residues. Germline V gene data show CDR1 as SGHRS and CDR2 as YFSETQ.

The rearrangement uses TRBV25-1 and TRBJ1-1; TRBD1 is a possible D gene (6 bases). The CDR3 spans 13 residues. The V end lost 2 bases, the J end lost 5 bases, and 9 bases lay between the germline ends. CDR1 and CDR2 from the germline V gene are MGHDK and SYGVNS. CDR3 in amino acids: CASSEDRQTEAFF. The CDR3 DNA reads TGTGCCAGCAGTGAAGACAGGCAGACTGAAGCTTTCTTT.

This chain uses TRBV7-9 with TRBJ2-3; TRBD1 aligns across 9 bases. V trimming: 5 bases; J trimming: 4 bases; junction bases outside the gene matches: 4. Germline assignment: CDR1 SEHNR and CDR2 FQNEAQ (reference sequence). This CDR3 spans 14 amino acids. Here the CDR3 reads CASSRDRVADTQYF. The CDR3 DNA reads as TGTGCCAGCAGCCGGGACAGGGTGGCAGATACGCAGTATTTT.

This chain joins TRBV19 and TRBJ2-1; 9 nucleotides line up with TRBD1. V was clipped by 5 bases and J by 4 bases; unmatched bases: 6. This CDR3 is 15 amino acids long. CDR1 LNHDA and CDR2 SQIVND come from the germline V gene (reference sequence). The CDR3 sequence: CASSPDRGGYNEQFF. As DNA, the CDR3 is TGTGCCAGTAGTCCGGACAGGGGAGGATACAATGAGCAGTTCTTC.

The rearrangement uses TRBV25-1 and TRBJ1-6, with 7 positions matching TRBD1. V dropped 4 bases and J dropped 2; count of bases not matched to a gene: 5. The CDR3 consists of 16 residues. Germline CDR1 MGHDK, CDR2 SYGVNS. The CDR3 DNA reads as TGTGCCAGCAGTGCGACAGGGAATCCCTATAATTCACCCCTCCACTTT. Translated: CASSATGNPYNSPLHF.

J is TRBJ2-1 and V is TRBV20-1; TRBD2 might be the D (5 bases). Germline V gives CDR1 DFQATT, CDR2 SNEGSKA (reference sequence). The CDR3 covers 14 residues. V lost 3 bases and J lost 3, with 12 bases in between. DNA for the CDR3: TGCAGTGCTAGTTTATCGGGATTCTACAATGAGCAGTTCTTC. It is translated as CSASLSGFYNEQFF.